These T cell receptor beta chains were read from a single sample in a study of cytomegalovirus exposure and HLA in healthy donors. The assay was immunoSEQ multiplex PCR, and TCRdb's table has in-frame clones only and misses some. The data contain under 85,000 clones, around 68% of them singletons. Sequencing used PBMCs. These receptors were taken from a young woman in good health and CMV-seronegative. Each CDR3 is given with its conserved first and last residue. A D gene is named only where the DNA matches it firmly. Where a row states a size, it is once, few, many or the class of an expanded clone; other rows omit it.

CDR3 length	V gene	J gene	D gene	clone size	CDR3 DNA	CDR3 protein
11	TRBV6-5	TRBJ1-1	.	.	TGTGCCAGCAGCAGGAACGCTGAAGCTTTCTTT	CASSRNAEAFF
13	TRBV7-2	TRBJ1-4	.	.	TGTGCCAGCAGCCACGACCTACAGGGAGAAATGTTTTTT	CASSHDLQGEMFF
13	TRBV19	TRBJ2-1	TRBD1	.	TGTGCCAGTAGTATTCAGGGGGCAAATGAGCAGTTCTTC	CASSIQGANEQFF
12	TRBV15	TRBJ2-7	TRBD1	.	TGTGCCACCAGCGGACAGGGTTACGAGCAGTACTTC	CATSGQGYEQYF
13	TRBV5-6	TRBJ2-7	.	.	TGTGCCAGCAGCCTTGGCAGGGGCCTAGAGCAGTACTTC	CASSLGRGLEQYF
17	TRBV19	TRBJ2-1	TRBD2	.	TGTGCCAGTAATGTAGCGGGGGGGAAAAGTCGCTACAATGAGCAGTTCTTC	CASNVAGGKSRYNEQFF
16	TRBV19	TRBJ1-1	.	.	TGTGCCAGTACCCTAACCCTTAGTTCAGGGTCCACTGAAGCTTTCTTT	CASTLTLSSGSTEAFF
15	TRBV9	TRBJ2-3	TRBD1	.	TGTGCCAGCAGCACGACAGGGGGTGTCACAGATACGCAGTATTTT	CASSTTGGVTDTQYF
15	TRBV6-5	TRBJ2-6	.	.	TGTGCCAGCAGTTACGAGAGTCCCGGGTCCAACGTCCTGACTTTC	CASSYESPGSNVLTF
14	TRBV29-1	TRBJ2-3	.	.	TGCAGCATGGGGGGGGGCACACGCACAGATACGCAGTATTTT	CSMGGGTRTDTQYF
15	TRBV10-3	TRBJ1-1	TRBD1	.	TGTGCCATCAGAACGACAGGGGGTGGGGACACTGAAGCTTTCTTT	CAIRTTGGGDTEAFF
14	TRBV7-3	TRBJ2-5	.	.	TGTGCCAGCAGCGTAGGTGGGGCAGGAGAGACCCAGTACTTC	CASSVGGAGETQYF
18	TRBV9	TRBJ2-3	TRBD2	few	TGTGCCAGCAGCGAAACCCTAGGGCGCGGGGGATATTCAGATACGCAGTATTTT	CASSETLGRGGYSDTQYF
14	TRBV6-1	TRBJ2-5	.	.	TGTGCCAGCATCGTAGGGGGGGCGTGGGAGACCCAGTACTTC	CASIVGGAWETQYF
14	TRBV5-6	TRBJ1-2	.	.	TGTGCCAGCAGCCCGTTGGGACATCTCTATGGCTACACCTTC	CASSPLGHLYGYTF
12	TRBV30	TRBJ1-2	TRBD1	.	TGTGCCTGGGGAGACAGGGCCTATGGCTACACCTTC	CAWGDRAYGYTF
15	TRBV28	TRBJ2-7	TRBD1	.	TGTGCCACCATTGCCCCGGGACAGCCTTGGGGGGAGCAGTACTTC	CATIAPGQPWGEQYF
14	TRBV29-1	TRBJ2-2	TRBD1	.	TGCAGCGTTGCAAGGACAGGGTCAGGCGGGGAGCTGTTTTTT	CSVARTGSGGELFF
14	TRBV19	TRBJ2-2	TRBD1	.	TGTGCCACTGAGGACAGGGTATTAACCGGGGAGCTGTTTTTT	CATEDRVLTGELFF
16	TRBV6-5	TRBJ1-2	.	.	TGTGCCAGCAGTTACGCCCGTGACAGCCTTGGGGATGGCTACACCTTC	CASSYARDSLGDGYTF
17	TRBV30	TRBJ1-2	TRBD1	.	TGTGCCTGGAGTCGTACGCAAACCGGGACAGGGGCGTATGGCTACACCTTC	CAWSRTQTGTGAYGYTF
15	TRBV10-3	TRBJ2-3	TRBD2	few	TGTGCCATCAGTGTACGGGGGGGCAGGGCGGATACGCAGTATTTT	CAISVRGGRADTQYF
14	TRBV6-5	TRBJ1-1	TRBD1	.	TGTGCCAGCACTCTAAGACAGGGTTACACTGAAGCTTTCTTT	CASTLRQGYTEAFF
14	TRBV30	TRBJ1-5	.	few	TGTGCCTGGAGTGCCGGGATTCGCAATCAGCCCCAGCATTTT	CAWSAGIRNQPQHF
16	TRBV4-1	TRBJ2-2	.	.	TGCGCCAGCAGCCTGGCTGGCAGGGCGAACACCGGGGAGCTGTTTTTT	CASSLAGRANTGELFF
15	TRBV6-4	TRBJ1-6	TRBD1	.	TGTGCCAGCAGTGAGAGACAGGGGGTCAATTCACCCCTCCACTTT	CASSERQGVNSPLHF
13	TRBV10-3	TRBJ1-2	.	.	TGTGCCATCAGTGAAGGACAGTACTATGGCTACACCTTC	CAISEGQYYGYTF
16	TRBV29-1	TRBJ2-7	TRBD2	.	TGCAGCGTTGAAGACCCGACTAGCGTCCCTTCCTACGAGCAGTACTTC	CSVEDPTSVPSYEQYF
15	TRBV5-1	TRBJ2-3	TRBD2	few	TGCGCCAGCAGCACCGGGACTAGCGGCACAGATACGCAGTATTTT	CASSTGTSGTDTQYF
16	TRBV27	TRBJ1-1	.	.	TGTGCCAGCAGTCTCCTTGTCGGCGGTGGGAGCACTGAAGCTTTCTTT	CASSLLVGGGSTEAFF
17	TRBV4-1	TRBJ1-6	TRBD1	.	TGCGCCAGCAGCCAAGAAGGTACGACAGGGGGTAATTCACCCCTCCACTTT	CASSQEGTTGGNSPLHF
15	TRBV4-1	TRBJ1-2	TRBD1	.	TGCGCCAGCAGCCAAGAAACAGGGGCACTCTATGGCTACACCTTC	CASSQETGALYGYTF